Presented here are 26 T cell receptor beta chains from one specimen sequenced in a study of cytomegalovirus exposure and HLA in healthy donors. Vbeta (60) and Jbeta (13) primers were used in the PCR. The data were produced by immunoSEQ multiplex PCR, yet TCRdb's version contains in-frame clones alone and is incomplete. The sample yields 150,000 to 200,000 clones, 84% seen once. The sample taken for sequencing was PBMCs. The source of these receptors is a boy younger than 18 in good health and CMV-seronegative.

The CDR3 loop reads CASSLGGQGNIDGYTF. The CDR3 bases are TGTGCCAGCAGCTTGGGGGGACAGGGGAATATAGATGGCTACACCTTC. This rearrangement joins TRBV5-4 to TRBJ1-2; TRBD1 matches at 10 bases. Germline assignment: CDR1 SGHNT and CDR2 YYREEE (reference sequence). The CDR3 length is 16 residues. Germline trimming cut 0 bases from V and 6 bases from J; bases unmatched to any gene: 8.

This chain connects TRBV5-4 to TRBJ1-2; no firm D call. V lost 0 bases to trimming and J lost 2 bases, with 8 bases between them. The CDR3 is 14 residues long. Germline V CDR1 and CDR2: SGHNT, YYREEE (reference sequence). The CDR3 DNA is TGTGCCAGCAGCTTGGAGGCAGCGAACTATGGCTACACCTTC. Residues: CASSLEAANYGYTF.

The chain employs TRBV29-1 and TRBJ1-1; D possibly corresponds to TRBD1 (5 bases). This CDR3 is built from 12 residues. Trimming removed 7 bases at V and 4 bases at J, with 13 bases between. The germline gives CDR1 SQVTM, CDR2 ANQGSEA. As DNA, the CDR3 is TGCAGCGCGAGCAGGGAGGGCACTGAAGCTTTCTTT. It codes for CSASREGTEAFF.

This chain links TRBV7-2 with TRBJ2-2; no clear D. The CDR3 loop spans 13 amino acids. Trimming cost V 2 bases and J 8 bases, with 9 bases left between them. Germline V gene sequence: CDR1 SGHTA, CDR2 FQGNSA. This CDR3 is CASSLKVAGELFF. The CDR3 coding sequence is TGTGCCAGCAGCTTAAAAGTTGCGGGGGAGCTGTTTTTT.

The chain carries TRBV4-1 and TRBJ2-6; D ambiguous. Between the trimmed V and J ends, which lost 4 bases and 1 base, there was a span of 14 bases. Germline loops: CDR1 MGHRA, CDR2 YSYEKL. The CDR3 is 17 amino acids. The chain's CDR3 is CASSLEAVASGANVLTF. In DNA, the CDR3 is TGCGCCAGCAGCCTCGAGGCGGTGGCATCTGGGGCCAACGTCCTGACTTTC.

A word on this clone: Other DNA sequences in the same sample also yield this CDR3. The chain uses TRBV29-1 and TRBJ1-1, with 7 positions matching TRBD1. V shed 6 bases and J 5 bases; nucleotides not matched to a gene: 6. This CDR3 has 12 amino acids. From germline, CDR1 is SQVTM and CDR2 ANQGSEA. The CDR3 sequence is CSVGVRGTEAFF. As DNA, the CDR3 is TGCAGCGTGGGTGTCAGGGGGACTGAAGCTTTCTTT.

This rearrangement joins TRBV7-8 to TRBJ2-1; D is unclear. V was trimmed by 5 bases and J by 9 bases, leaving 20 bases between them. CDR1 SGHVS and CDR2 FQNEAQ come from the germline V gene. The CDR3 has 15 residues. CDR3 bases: TGTGCCAGCAGCACAGACCAGACAATATTGGGTGAGCAGTTCTTC. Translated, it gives CASSTDQTILGEQFF.

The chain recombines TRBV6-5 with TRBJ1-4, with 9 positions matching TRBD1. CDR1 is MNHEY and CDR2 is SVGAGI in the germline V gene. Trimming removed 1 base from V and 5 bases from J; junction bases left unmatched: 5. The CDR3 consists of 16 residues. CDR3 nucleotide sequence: TGTGCCAGCAGTTACTTCCCGACAGGGGGAAATGAAAAACTGTTTTTT. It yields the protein CASSYFPTGGNEKLFF.

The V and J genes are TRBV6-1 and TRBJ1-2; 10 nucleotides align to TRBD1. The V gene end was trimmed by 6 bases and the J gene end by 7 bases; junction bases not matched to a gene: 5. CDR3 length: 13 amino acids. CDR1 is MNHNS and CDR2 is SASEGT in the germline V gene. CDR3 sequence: CASRTTGGSGYTF. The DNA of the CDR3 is TGTGCCAGCAGAACGACAGGGGGCTCTGGCTACACCTTC.

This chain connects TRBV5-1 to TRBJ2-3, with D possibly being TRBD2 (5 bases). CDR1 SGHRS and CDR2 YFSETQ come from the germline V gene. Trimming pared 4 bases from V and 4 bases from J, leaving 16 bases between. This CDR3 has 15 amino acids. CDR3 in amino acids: CASSPIGGSSDTQYF. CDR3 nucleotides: TGCGCCAGCAGCCCAATTGGAGGATCGTCAGATACGCAGTATTTT.

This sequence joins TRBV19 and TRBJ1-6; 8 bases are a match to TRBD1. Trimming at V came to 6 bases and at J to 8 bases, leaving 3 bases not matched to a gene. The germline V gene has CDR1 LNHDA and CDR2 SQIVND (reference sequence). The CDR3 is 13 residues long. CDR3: CASRTGAYSPLHF. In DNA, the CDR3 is TGTGCCAGTAGGACAGGGGCTTATTCACCCCTCCACTTT.

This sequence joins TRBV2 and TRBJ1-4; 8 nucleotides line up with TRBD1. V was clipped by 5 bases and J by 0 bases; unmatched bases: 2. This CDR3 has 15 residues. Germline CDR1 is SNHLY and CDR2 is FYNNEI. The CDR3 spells CASSPDRATNEKLFF. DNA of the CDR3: TGTGCCAGCAGTCCGGACAGGGCAACTAATGAAAAACTGTTTTTT.

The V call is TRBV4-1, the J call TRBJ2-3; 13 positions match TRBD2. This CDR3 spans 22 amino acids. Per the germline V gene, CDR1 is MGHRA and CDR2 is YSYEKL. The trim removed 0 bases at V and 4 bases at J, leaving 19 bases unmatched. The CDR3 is CASSQERVPGLAGMVLADTQYF. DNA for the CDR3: TGCGCCAGCAGCCAAGAAAGGGTGCCGGGACTAGCGGGAATGGTGTTAGCAGATACGCAGTATTTT.

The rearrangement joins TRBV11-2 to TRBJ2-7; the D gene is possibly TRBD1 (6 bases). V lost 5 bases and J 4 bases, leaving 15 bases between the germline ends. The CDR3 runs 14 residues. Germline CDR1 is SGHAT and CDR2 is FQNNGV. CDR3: CASSRGTPNYEQYF. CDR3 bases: TGTGCCAGCAGCAGAGGGACACCAAATTACGAGCAGTACTTC.

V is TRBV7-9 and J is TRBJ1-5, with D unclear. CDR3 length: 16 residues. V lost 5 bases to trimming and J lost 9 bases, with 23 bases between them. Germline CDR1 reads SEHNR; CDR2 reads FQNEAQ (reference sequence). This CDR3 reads CASSPGFETPVRPQHF. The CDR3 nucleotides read TGTGCCAGCAGCCCGGGATTCGAGACACCCGTTAGGCCCCAGCATTTT.

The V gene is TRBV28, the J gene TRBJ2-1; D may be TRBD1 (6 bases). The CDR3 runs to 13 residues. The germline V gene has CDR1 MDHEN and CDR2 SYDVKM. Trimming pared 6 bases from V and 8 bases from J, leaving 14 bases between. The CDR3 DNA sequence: TGTGCCAGCAGCAGACAGGTTGTGGATGAGCAGTTCTTC. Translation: CASSRQVVDEQFF.

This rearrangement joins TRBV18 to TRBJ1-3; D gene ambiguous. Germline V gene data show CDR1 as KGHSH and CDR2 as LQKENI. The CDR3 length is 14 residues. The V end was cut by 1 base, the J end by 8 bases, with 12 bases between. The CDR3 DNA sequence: TGTGCCAGCTCACCACGGGTTAAGGAGGACACCATATATTTT. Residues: CASSPRVKEDTIYF.

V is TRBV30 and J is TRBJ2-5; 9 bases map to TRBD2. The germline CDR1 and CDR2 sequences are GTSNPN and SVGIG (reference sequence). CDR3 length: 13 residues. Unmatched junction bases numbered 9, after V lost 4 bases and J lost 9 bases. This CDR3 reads CAWNPSGKGAQYF. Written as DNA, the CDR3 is TGTGCCTGGAATCCTAGCGGGAAAGGGGCCCAGTACTTC.

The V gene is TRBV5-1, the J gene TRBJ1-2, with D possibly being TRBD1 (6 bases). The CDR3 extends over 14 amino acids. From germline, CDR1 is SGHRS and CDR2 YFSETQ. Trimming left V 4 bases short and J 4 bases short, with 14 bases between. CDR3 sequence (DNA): TGCGCCAGCAGCCAAGGACAGCCGAGCTATGGCTACACCTTC. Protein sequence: CASSQGQPSYGYTF.

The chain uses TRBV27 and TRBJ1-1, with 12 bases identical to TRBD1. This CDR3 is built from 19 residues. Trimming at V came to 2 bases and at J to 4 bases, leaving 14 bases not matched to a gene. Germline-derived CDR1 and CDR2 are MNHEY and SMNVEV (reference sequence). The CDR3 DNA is TGTGCCAGCAGTTTAGTGGTGCCGGGACAGGGGGCTCGTAGCACTGAAGCTTTCTTT. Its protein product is CASSLVVPGQGARSTEAFF.

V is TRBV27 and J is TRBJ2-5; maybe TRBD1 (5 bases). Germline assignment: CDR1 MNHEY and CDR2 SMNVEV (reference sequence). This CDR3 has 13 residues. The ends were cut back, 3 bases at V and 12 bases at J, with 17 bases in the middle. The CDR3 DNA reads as TGTGCCAGCAGTTTGGCTACCCAGGGTCAGGAGTACTTC. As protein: CASSLATQGQEYF.

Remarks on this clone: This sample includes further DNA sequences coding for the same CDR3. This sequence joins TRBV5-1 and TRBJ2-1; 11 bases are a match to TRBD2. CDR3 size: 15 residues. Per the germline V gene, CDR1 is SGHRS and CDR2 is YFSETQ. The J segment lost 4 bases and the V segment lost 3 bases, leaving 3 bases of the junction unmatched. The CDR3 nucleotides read TGCGCCAGCAGCTCGGGACTAGCGGTATACAATGAGCAGTTCTTC. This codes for CASSSGLAVYNEQFF.

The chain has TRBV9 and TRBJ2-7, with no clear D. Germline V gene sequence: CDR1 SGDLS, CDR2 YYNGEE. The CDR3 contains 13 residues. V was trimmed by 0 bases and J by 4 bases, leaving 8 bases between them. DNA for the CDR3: TGTGCCAGCAGCGTAGCCGGAGTTTACGAGCAGTACTTC. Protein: CASSVAGVYEQYF.

CDR3 protein: CASSQVGAGTYQETQYF. In DNA, the CDR3 is TGTGCCAGCAGCCAAGTGGGGGCAGGGACGTACCAAGAGACCCAGTACTTC. V usage is TRBV4-2 and J usage is TRBJ2-5; D may be TRBD1 (6 bases). This CDR3 has 17 amino acids. Germline loops: CDR1 LGHNA, CDR2 YNFKEQ. The germline V and J ends were trimmed by 1 base and 0 bases, with 15 bases remaining between them.

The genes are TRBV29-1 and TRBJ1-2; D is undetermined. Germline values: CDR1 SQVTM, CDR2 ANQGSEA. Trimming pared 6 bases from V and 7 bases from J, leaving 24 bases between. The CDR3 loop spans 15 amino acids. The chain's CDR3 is CSVETFRGGSSGYTF. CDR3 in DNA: TGCAGCGTAGAAACATTTCGGGGAGGTTCCAGTGGCTACACCTTC.

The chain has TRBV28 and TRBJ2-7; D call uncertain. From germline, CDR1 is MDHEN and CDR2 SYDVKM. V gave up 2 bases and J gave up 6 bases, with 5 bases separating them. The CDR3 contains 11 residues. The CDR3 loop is CASSLVGEQYF. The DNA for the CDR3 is TGTGCCAGCAGTTTAGTCGGCGAGCAGTACTTC.